This is a list of T cell receptor beta chains from one sample in a study of beta chain features in type 1 diabetes. Repertoires were generated with immunoSEQ multiplex PCR, while TCRdb's copy carries only in-frame clones and drops some. Of 250,000 to 350,000 clones in the sample, about 13% were seen once. Sequenced input: naive CD4+ T cells from blood. The receptors derive from a man aged 30-40 years with type 1 diabetes. Both conserved end residues are part of each CDR3. The D gene is left open where the match is weak.

v_call | d_call | cdr3_aa
TRBV30 | TRBD1 | CAWRTRDSEAFF
TRBV13 | TRBD2 | CASSLGGDRETQYF
TRBV19 | TRBD2 | CASSSPGRAFEQFF
TRBV30 | . | CAWNPGGETQYF
TRBV7-3 | . | CASNFRGTDTQYF
TRBV18 | . | CASSPLGTVYNEQFF
TRBV28 | . | CASSLNQNYGYTF
TRBV7-2 | TRBD1 | CASTLPGQGSNGYTF
TRBV7-9 | TRBD2 | CASSLSSGSDEQFF
TRBV5-4 | TRBD2 | CASSLDLAGVRGAFF
TRBV5-1 | . | CASSAGTQANEQYF
TRBV6-5 | . | CASSYNPRAETQYF
TRBV9 | TRBD2 | CASSKRLADRYEQYF
TRBV5-1 | . | CASSSTTENTIYF
TRBV7-9 | . | CASSLGQEYNEQFF
TRBV27 | . | CASSGGLNGEKLFF
TRBV4-2 | . | CASSQGLSNQPQHF